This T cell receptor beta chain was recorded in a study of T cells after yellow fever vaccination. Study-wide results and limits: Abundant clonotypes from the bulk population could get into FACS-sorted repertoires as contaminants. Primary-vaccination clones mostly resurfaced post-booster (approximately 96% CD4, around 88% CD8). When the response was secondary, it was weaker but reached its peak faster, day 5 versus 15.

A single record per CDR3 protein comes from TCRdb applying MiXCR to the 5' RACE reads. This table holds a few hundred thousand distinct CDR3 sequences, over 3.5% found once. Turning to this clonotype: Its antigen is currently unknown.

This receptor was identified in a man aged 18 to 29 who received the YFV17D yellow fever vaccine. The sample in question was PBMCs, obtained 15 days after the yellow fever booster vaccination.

The CDR3 DNA sequence: TGTGCCAGCTGCACAGGGGAAAGCACAGATACGCAGTATTTT. This codes for CASCTGESTDTQYF. The chain carries TRBV21-1 and TRBJ2-3. TRBV21-1 counts as a pseudogene. The CDR3 sequence is 14 residues long.